The next 5 T cell receptor beta chains were all read from a single sample in a study of T cells in Graves' hyperthyroidism and ophthalmopathy. From RNA transcripts, TCR beta CDR3 regions were amplified. With the HTBI primer set, the TCR CDR3 went through a first round of RT-PCR. TCRdb passed the multiplex PCR reads through MiXCR, listing each CDR3 protein once. The sample includes about 290,000 distinct CDR3 sequences, about 15% of them seen just once. Sample: blood. The receptors originated from a woman aged 55 to 70 with Graves' ophthalmopathy.

The sample holds a few counts of this clonotype. The chain employs TRBV5-1 and TRBJ1-2; possible D gene TRBD1, 6 bases. Germline CDR1 and CDR2: SGHRS and YFSETQ. This CDR3 region has 13 residues. The ends were cut back, 1 base at V and 8 bases at J, with 12 bases in the middle. The CDR3 DNA follows: TGCGCCAGCAGCTTGAAGGGGGAAGAGGGCTACACCTTC. This sequence encodes CASSLKGEEGYTF.

This clonotype was seen ten or more times. The chain couples TRBV27 to TRBJ1-5, with a weak D call TRBD1 (5 bases). The CDR3 contains 13 residues. The germline V gene encodes CDR1 MNHEY and CDR2 SMNVEV (reference sequence). Trimming stripped 2 bases from V and 7 bases from J, with 9 bases between. CDR3 sequence (DNA): TGTGCCAGCAGTTTAAGGGGTTGGCAGCCCCAGCATTTT. Encoded protein: CASSLRGWQPQHF.

This clonotype was counted many times. The chain joins TRBV20-1 to TRBJ2-5; D remains ambiguous. CDR1 DFQATT and CDR2 SNEGSKA come from the germline V gene (reference sequence). V lost 3 bases and J 11 bases, leaving 16 bases between the germline ends. This CDR3 is 12 amino acids long. CDR3 nucleotides: TGCAGTGCTAGTCGGAATTCTAATTCTCAGTACTTC. Translating gives CSASRNSNSQYF.

This chain connects TRBV5-1 to TRBJ1-4; perhaps TRBD1 as D (6 bases). CDR3 size: 15 residues. V lost 1 base, J lost 8 bases, and 15 bases lay in between. CDR1 is SGHRS, CDR2 YFSETQ, per germline. CDR3 coding DNA: TGCGCCAGCAGCTTGATCGGGGGCGCAAAAGAAAAACTGTTTTTT. Its translation is CASSLIGGAKEKLFF.

This clonotype was seen repeatedly, ten times or more. The chain carries TRBV2 and TRBJ2-1, with TRBD2 as a possible D gene (6 bases). The CDR3 extends over 15 amino acids. With 7 bases removed from V and 3 bases from J, the gap between germline ends came to 16 bases. The V gene's germline CDR1 is SNHLY and CDR2 FYNNEI. The CDR3, as DNA: TGTGCCAGCACCCCTAGCGTAACCCTCTACAATGAGCAGTTCTTC. Encoded protein: CASTPSVTLYNEQFF.